This T cell receptor (beta chain) was captured by sequencing in a study of blood T cell repertoires in COVID-19. Study information: From the United States, Italy and Spain came samples of acute and convalescent COVID-19. Sources were T cells, B-cell-depleted T cells, or PBMCs; the material itself was cDNA or gDNA.

Per the original methods: Amplified reference gene primers provided the basis for estimating nucleated cell counts. Measured with immunoSEQ multiplex PCR; TCRdb has only the in-frame clones, and not every one. The V and J calls and clone size come from that table; D and trimming were worked out from the DNA. The data contain 75,000 to 100,000 clones, roughly 84% of them singletons. In this sample, this clone turned up once. The length of the CDR3 is 13 residues. V lost 5 bases and J lost 1, with 8 bases in between. The germline V gene has CDR1 SGHTA and CDR2 FQGTGA. This clonotype originated in a woman aged 80 or over with acute or convalescent COVID-19. The rearrangement links TRBV7-3 to TRBJ1-1; D is unclear. The sequenced sample was peripheral blood. The chain's CDR3 is CASSPHGNTEAFF. The CDR3 coding sequence is TGTGCCAGCAGCCCCCACGGGAACACTGAAGCTTTCTTT.